These T cell receptor beta chains were read from a single sample in a study of blood T cell repertoires in COVID-19. TCRdb's table, derived via immunoSEQ multiplex PCR, lists solely in-frame clones and lacks some. The sample shows fewer than 90,000 clones, around 86% of them seen only once. Sequenced sample: peripheral blood. The receptors shown here come from a man between 65 and 85 years old with active COVID-19. CDR3s leave out the opening cysteine and the closing phenylalanine or tryptophan.

v_call cdr3_aa
TRBV2 ASSEARGSPRETQY
TRBV2 ASSSTGINNSPLH
TRBV9 ASSVGVAGGRHEQF
TRBV4-3 ASSPPLLGANNEQF
TRBV13 ASSLVGDWPNEQF
TRBV9 ASSPSGRGTDTQY
TRBV19 ASTPGGSGNTIY
TRBV9 ASSGLGVAGGLHTQY
TRBV19 ASSSTGGNEQY
TRBV11-2 ASSPRFRSTYYNEQF
TRBV24-1 ATSDNTGASYNEQF
TRBV18 ASSPVLAPTGNEQF
TRBV3-1/TRBV3-2 ASSQDEAATQY
TRBV19 ASRSHRGSSYNEQF
TRBV28 ASRETQGASGNTIY
TRBV9 ASSLGLAGGTDTQY
TRBV7-2 ASSLAGQVGPGNTIY
TRBV30 AWSVRAGDYNEQF
TRBV20-1 SAAGLETQY
TRBV10-3 AIRGTGGGSEAF
TRBV2 ASRWEVTEAF
TRBV9 ASSVGLAASTDTQY
TRBV5-1 ASSLGGVGNNSPLH
TRBV6-5 ASRRDGLTYEQY
TRBV10-2 ASSEPGPGYPGELF
TRBV12-5 ASGSPAGGVGAQNEQF
TRBV18 ASSPGLDEQF
TRBV6-5 ASTPGAGGPSTQY
TRBV24-1 ATRLAGDNEQF
TRBV2 ASQERVTNQPQH
TRBV18 ASSPLGGANTEAF
TRBV6-6 ASSYPGTGHTEAF
TRBV28 ATGLAGLVETQY
TRBV14 ASSQDGGGPF
TRBV6-5 ASKAGSYEQY
TRBV30 ACLTGQGGYGYT
TRBV6-5 ASSYLPGMAGEQY
TRBV11-2 ASSLDFAAYNEQF
TRBV18 ASSPPEQGFQSLH
TRBV5-4 ASSPPGNRYEQY
TRBV7-3 ASSPPTSFEQF
TRBV28 ASSFRTGGTEAF
TRBV9 ASSVGWDSGELF
TRBV6-5 ASCRGGRAGYEQY
TRBV10-1 ASSLGEVSNQPQH
TRBV30 AWSVRGQPYGYT
TRBV7-2 ASSPLPSSYNEQF
TRBV5-1 ASSPRTGPQETQY
TRBV7-2 ASTQWLAGGTDTQY
TRBV28 ASSLWKLAGGPGELF
TRBV9 ASSPRGESGQETQY
TRBV7-9 ASSSTGAGEQETQY
TRBV5-4 ASRPGGNEKLF
TRBV5-6 ASSLLASGANVLT
TRBV6-6 ASSPRGQGRGSGTYNEQF
TRBV21-1 ASSKEGQAYEQY